This T cell receptor (beta chain) was sequenced during a study of CD8+ T cells in alopecia areata. Study results and limitations: Elevated clonality characterized lesional scalp relative to normal scalp, particularly in alopecia totalis/universalis. Whereas mice showed it more clearly, TCR sharing across patients was murkier, possibly because of HLA.

This clone was seen repeatedly, ten times or more. Its antigen is as yet unknown. Extracted RNA was reverse transcribed into cDNA, the sequencing template. TCRdb keeps only in-frame clones here, not all; method: immunoSEQ multiplex PCR. The table lists 200,000 to 250,000 clones, 50% to 65% of them singletons, with just over 0.45% in the top ten. CD4+ and CD8+ T cells were sorted from PBMCs. The receptor was derived from a human donor with alopecia areata. The source was CD4+ T cells sorted from blood, collected at week 0.

CDR3 region: CASSLRTGLREEQFF. In DNA form, the CDR3 reads TGTGCCAGCAGCCTAAGGACAGGCCTTCGGGAAGAGCAGTTCTTC. The chain recombines TRBV7-2 with TRBJ2-1; 7 bases map to TRBD1. This CDR3 contains 15 residues. Trimming removed 5 bases from V and 10 bases from J; junction bases left unmatched: 14. Germline values: CDR1 SGHTA, CDR2 FQGNSA.